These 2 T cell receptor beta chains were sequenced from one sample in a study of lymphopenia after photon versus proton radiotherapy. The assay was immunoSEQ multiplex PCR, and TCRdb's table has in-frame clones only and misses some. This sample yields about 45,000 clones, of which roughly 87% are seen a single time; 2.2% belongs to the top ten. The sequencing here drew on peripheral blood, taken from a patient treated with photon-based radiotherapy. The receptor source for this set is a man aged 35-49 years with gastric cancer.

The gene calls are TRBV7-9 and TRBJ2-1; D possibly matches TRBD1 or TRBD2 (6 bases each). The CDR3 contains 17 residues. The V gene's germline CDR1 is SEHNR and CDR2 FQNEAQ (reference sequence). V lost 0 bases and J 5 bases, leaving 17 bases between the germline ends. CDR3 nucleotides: TGTGCCAGCAGCTTAGCGGGGTCTCGGGGGCTTAACAATGAGCAGTTCTTC. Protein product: CASSLAGSRGLNNEQFF.

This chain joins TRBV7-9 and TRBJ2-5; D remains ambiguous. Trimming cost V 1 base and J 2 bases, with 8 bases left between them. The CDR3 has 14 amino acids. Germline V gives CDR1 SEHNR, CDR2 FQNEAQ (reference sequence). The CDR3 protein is CASSLVDGQETQYF. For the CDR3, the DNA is TGTGCCAGCAGCTTAGTGGACGGTCAAGAGACCCAGTACTTC.